This T cell receptor (beta chain) was profiled in a study of tumor and adjacent non-tumor tissue in lung cancer listed by TCRdb under 2018. At the level of the whole study: The cohort included roughly 11 adenocarcinoma, a couple of squamous cell carcinoma and 1 small cell lung cancer patients. Among the roughly 15 patients, ages ranged from roughly 30 to 76 years, some ten were men and 5 were women, and disease was TNM stage I to III. In total, sequencing yielded 125,075,908 productive TCRbeta reads, which works out to an average of approximately 4.1 million reads per sample. Using bulk TCRbeta repertoires from some 15 lung cancer patients, the study set lung tumor tissue side by side with matched distant non-tumor lung tissue. Under 35 paired specimens, one tumor and one normal lung sample per patient, were profiled by TCRbeta CDR3 sequencing. The full study reports these points: With only approximately 16 patients in the cohort, the authors noted that larger samples and more detailed clinical data are needed. The methods do not name the sequencing platform or mention unique molecular identifiers. TCR diversity was significantly higher in younger patients, and greater tumor TCR diversity was associated with shorter overall survival and shorter disease-free survival. Peripheral blood was not sequenced, so blood TCRbeta repertoires in these lung cancer patients were not examined. Tumor tissue showed significantly higher TCR diversity (inverse Simpson) than normal lung tissue, at around 460 vs 160 (P = 0.0075, Mann-Whitney U test). A significantly larger cumulative share of the repertoire was made up by the top 100 clones in normal lung than in tumor tissue.

Libraries were made using multiplex PCR. Data came from an Illumina HiSeq 2500. TCRbeta libraries were built by three rounds of nested PCR using primers (Table S4), following protocols modified from ARM-PCR. Before sequencing, PCR products in the 200-500 bp range were cut out of the gel and cleaned up using the QIAquick gel extraction kit. The study's processing was this. Reads were cleaned with Trimmomatic, merged with FLASH into complete CDR3 sequences, and assigned to V(D)J germline segments with MiTCR. Clonal diversity was computed as the inverse Simpson's index with VDJtools. Productive reads were defined as in-frame sequences without a premature stop codon. The public reads were reprocessed in TCRdb via fastp at Q25 and MiXCR, keeping in-frame beta chains. Identical CDR3 protein sequences are pooled into one entry, listed with their most common genes and DNA. The V and J calls shown here were made by TCRdb, not taken from the authors' results. This sample gives 68,000 or so distinct CDR3 sequences in total; 60% of them show up just once. The top ten clones comprise around 20% of the sample.

RNA was isolated from bulk, unsorted tissue, and RNA quality was assessed with a NanoDrop ND-1000 and an Agilent 2100. All donors had newly diagnosed lung cancer, had not received prior chemotherapy, and were admitted for thoracic surgery in China between August and November 2014. The study excluded patients who had received radiotherapy or chemotherapy before or who had another cancer at the same time. Pieces of surgical tissue measuring roughly 1-2.1 cm3 were kept in RNAlater solution and held at -80 degrees C until needed. V and J are truncated by 4 bases and 8 bases respectively, leaving an intervening sequence of 11 bases. Sequences SNHLY (CDR1) and FYNNEI (CDR2) are obtained from the germline V gene. The cysteine opens and the phenylalanine closes a CDR3 of 13 amino acids. Here the CDR3 DNA is all that survives: 39 bases in frame from base 1. Comments on this clonotype: There is no known antigen for this receptor. A single base separates this from a much larger clone, so it may be a read error.

Sequencing used lung tumor tissue. The receptor was derived from a man between 50 and 59 years old with non-small cell lung cancer. The sequence links TRBV2 to TRBJ2-2, with the D gene tentatively TRBD1 or TRBD2, based on 5 matching bases in each. The CDR3 here reads CASSGTGAGELFF. In nucleotide form, the sequence is TGTGCCAGCAGTGGCACCGGGGCAGGGGAGCTGTTTTTT.